This entry concerns a single TCR beta chain. What it recognizes is unknown. This CDR3 has 11 residues. The ends were cut back, 1 base at V and 6 bases at J, with 4 bases in the middle. The V gene's germline CDR1 is SGHAT and CDR2 FQNNGV. Method: immunoSEQ multiplex PCR; TCRdb's copy keeps in-frame clones and lacks some. Of more than 95,000 clones in the sample, roughly 91% were seen once. This entry is derived from a study of T cell responses to AZD1222 COVID-19 vaccine. Notes on the study in general: Baseline seropositives among AZD1222 recipients totaled only six or seven.

The sample consisted of peripheral blood, taken on day 0 of AZD1222 vaccination. The TCR sequence derives from an adult in good health. This rearrangement joins TRBV11-2 to TRBJ2-7; no definite D call. This CDR3 reads CASSLGTEQYF. The CDR3 DNA follows: TGTGCCAGCAGCTTAGGGACCGAGCAGTACTTC.